These 13 T cell receptor beta chains were sequenced from one sample in a study of CD8+ T cells in alopecia areata. Extraction and reverse transcription of RNA yielded cDNA as the sequencing template. The data were produced by immunoSEQ multiplex PCR, yet TCRdb's version contains in-frame clones alone and is incomplete. The sample has 30,000 to 45,000 clones, more than 50% seen once; the top ten hold approximately 1.8%. Five or six patients had their CD4+ cells sorted into CD25+CD127- cells. The material sequenced was CD4+ Tregs sorted from blood. The receptors come from a human donor with alopecia areata.

The rearrangement joins TRBV10-2 to TRBJ2-6, with TRBD1 as a possible D gene (5 bases). Germline CDR1 WSHSY, CDR2 SAAADI. Trimming removed 8 bases at V and 1 base at J, with 15 bases between. The CDR3 has 16 residues. DNA of the CDR3: TGCGCCAGCGGGCAAGGGGCCTTTTCTGGGGCCAACGTCCTGACTTTC. The encoded protein is CASGQGAFSGANVLTF.

The chain joins TRBV27 to TRBJ1-1, with a tentative D call TRBD1 (6 bases). Trimming removed 2 bases from V and 7 bases from J, with 11 bases in between. The CDR3 runs 13 residues. Germline CDR1 reads MNHEY; CDR2 reads SMNVEV (reference sequence). CDR3 bases: TGTGCCAGCAGTTTAAGAGGGGGAGTTGAAGCTTTCTTT. This gives the protein CASSLRGGVEAFF.

V usage is TRBV2 and J usage is TRBJ2-7, with 14 bases that match TRBD2. The CDR3 is 17 residues long. CDR1 and CDR2 from the germline V gene are SNHLY and FYNNEI. With 7 bases clipped from V and 3 bases from J, the junction kept 11 bases outside the gene matches. CDR3 loop: CASTPGLAGDSHYEQYF. CDR3 coding DNA: TGTGCCAGCACACCGGGACTAGCGGGAGACAGTCACTACGAGCAGTACTTC. The full variable domain, with the rest looked up from reference TRBV2 and TRBJ2-7, is EPEVTQTPSHQVTQMGQEVILRCVPISNHLYFYWYRQILGQKVEFLVSFYNNEISEKSEIFDDQFSVERPDGSNFTLKIRSTKLEDSAMYFCASTPGLAGDSHYEQYFGPGTRLTVT.

The rearrangement uses TRBV6-1 and TRBJ2-7; D is uncertain. The CDR3 length is 14 residues. Trimming took off 3 bases at V and 0 bases at J, with 9 bases between the two ends. The germline CDR1 and CDR2 sequences are MNHNS and SASEGT. The CDR3 is CASSETLASYEQYF. The CDR3, as DNA: TGTGCCAGCAGTGAGACTTTGGCCTCCTACGAGCAGTACTTC.

This clone has more than one count but fewer than ten. The CDR3 DNA reads TGTGCCAGCACCCCAATGAGTCGGATTTTTACTGAAGCTTTCTTT. Residues: CASTPMSRIFTEAFF. This rearrangement joins TRBV7-2 to TRBJ1-1; D is undetermined. The CDR3 covers 15 residues. Germline values: CDR1 SGHTA, CDR2 FQGNSA. V lost 7 bases and J 5 bases, leaving 20 bases between the germline ends.

CDR3 nucleotides: TGTGCCAGCAGCTTAAGGGCCCTGGGGGGGCCCTTAAACACCGGGGAGCTGTTTTTT. Its translation: CASSLRALGGPLNTGELFF. This chain connects TRBV7-3 to TRBJ2-2; possible D gene TRBD2, 7 bases. The CDR3 runs 19 residues. Per germline, CDR1 SGHTA and CDR2 FQGTGA. V lost 1 base and J lost 2, with 20 bases in between.

This clone appeared a few times. The genes are TRBV5-6 and TRBJ2-1; the match to TRBD1 covers 8 bases. Germline lookup yields CDR1 SGHDT and CDR2 YYEEEE. The J segment lost 3 bases and the V segment lost 5 bases, leaving 7 bases of the junction unmatched. The length of the CDR3 is 15 residues. The CDR3 DNA is TGTGCCAGCAGTTGGAGAGGGACAGGCTACAATGAGCAGTTCTTC. Translating gives CASSWRGTGYNEQFF.

This chain connects TRBV5-1 to TRBJ2-3; 8 nucleotides line up with TRBD2. V was clipped by 2 bases and J by 6 bases; unmatched bases: 5. The germline CDR1 and CDR2 sequences are SGHRS and YFSETQ. The CDR3 runs to 14 residues. DNA of the CDR3: TGCGCCAGCAGCTTCCCGGGACTAGTGGATACGCAGTATTTT. Amino acid sequence: CASSFPGLVDTQYF.

With respect to this clone: Other DNA sequences in the sample encode the same CDR3. The rearrangement links TRBV7-2 to TRBJ2-2; the D is unclear. CDR1 and CDR2 from the germline V gene are SGHTA and FQGNSA. The CDR3 totals 13 residues. With 2 bases removed from V and 2 bases from J, the gap between germline ends came to 3 bases. The CDR3 sequence: CASSLPNTGELFF. CDR3 coding DNA: TGTGCCAGCAGCTTACCCAACACCGGGGAGCTGTTTTTT.

This chain joins TRBV30 and TRBJ2-5; no reliable D call. Germline V gene sequence: CDR1 GTSNPN, CDR2 SVGIG (reference sequence). The CDR3 totals 13 residues. Trimming took off 2 bases at V and 6 bases at J, with 13 bases between the two ends. CDR3 coding DNA: TGTGCCTGGAGTCCTAGTGCCCCCAAGACCCAGTACTTC. Protein: CAWSPSAPKTQYF. Complete variable domain (other parts from reference TRBV30 and TRBJ2-5): SQTIHQWPATLVQPVGSPLSLECTVEGTSNPNLYWYRQAAGRGLQLLFYSVGIGQISSEVPQNLSASRPQDRQFILSSKKLLLSDSGFYLCAWSPSAPKTQYFGPGTRLLVL.

CDR3 residues: CASSPGHFYEQYF. The DNA of the CDR3 is TGTGCCAGCTCACCGGGACACTTTTACGAGCAGTACTTC. The genes are TRBV18 and TRBJ2-7; tentatively, D is TRBD1 (6 bases). From germline, CDR1 is KGHSH and CDR2 LQKENI. V dropped 3 bases and J dropped 4 bases, with 10 bases sitting between them. The CDR3 has 13 residues. The full variable domain, with the rest looked up from reference TRBV18 and TRBJ2-7, is NAGVMQNPRHLVRRRGQEARLRCSPMKGHSHVYWYRQLPEEGLKFMVYLQKENIIDESGMPKERFSAEFPKEGPSILRIQQVVRGDSAAYFCASSPGHFYEQYFGPGTRLTVT.

This chain links TRBV29-1 with TRBJ2-7; 7 bases fit TRBD1. The V gene's germline CDR1 is SQVTM and CDR2 ANQGSEA. The CDR3 runs to 11 residues. With V trimmed by 6 bases and J by 6 bases, 5 bases remained unmatched. The CDR3 loop reads CSVRQGIEQYF. The CDR3 DNA reads TGCAGCGTCAGACAGGGTATCGAGCAGTACTTC.

The chain links TRBV7-2 to TRBJ1-5; D ambiguous. Trimming left V 2 bases short and J 0 bases short, with 8 bases between. This CDR3 contains 15 residues. The germline gives CDR1 SGHTA, CDR2 FQGNSA. The CDR3 DNA sequence: TGTGCCAGCAGCTTATCGGGCAATAGCAATCAGCCCCAGCATTTT. It specifies CASSLSGNSNQPQHF. The full variable domain, in which reference TRBV7-2 and TRBJ1-5 provide the parts outside the CDR3, is GAGVSQSPSNKVTEKGKDVELRCDPISGHTALYWYRQSLGQGLEFLIYFQGNSAPDKSGLPSDRFSAERTGGSVSTLTIQRTQQEDSAVYLCASSLSGNSNQPQHFGDGTRLSIL.